A selection of T cell receptor beta chains follows, all from one sample in a study of T cell responses to AZD1222 COVID-19 vaccine. Using immunoSEQ multiplex PCR, the repertoire was profiled, and TCRdb retains in-frame clones only, with some absent. The table shows over 150,000 clones, with about 85% occurring only once. Sample: peripheral blood, taken on day 0 of AZD1222 vaccination. These receptors were taken from an adult in good health. The CDR3 runs from the conserved cysteine through the conserved F or W. The D gene is left open where the match is weak.

v_call	d_call	j_call	cdr3_aa	cdr3_nt
TRBV18	TRBD1	TRBJ1-2	CASSPYTTGVLGPGYTF	TGTGCCAGCTCACCTTATACGACAGGGGTGCTGGGTCCGGGCTACACCTTC
TRBV10-2	NA	TRBJ2-7	CASIEGRANEQYF	TGCGCCAGCATTGAGGGCAGGGCCAACGAGCAGTACTTC
TRBV5-5	NA	TRBJ2-2	CASSPRGKWGNTGELFF	TGTGCCAGCAGCCCCCGGGGGAAATGGGGGAACACCGGGGAGCTGTTTTTT
TRBV11-2	TRBD1	TRBJ2-7	CASSSTRDSWEF	TGTGCCAGCAGCTCCACCCGGGACAGCTGGGAATTC
TRBV3-1/TRBV3-2	TRBD1	TRBJ1-1	CASSPRDRGLGTEAFF	TGTGCCAGCAGCCCCCGGGACAGGGGGCTGGGCACTGAAGCTTTCTTT
TRBV18	TRBD2	TRBJ2-1	CASSGAIAGGSYNEQFF	TGTGCCAGCTCAGGAGCGATAGCGGGAGGGTCCTACAATGAGCAGTTCTTC
TRBV10-3	NA	TRBJ1-1	CAISEAGVNSEAFF	TGTGCCATCAGTGAGGCTGGGGTTAACTCTGAAGCTTTCTTT
TRBV9	NA	TRBJ1-3	CASSGVGRYSGNTIYF	TGTGCCAGCAGCGGTGTGGGACGGTATTCTGGAAACACCATATATTTT
TRBV4-1	NA	TRBJ2-3	CASSQDPGAMERYF	TGCGCCAGCAGCCAAGATCCCGGTGCGATGGAGAGGTATTTT
TRBV5-4	TRBD1	TRBJ2-7	CASSAGQGSSYEQYF	TGTGCCAGCAGCGCAGGACAGGGGAGCTCCTACGAGCAGTACTTC